This T cell receptor beta chain came from a study of cytomegalovirus exposure and HLA in healthy donors. Study outcomes and limitations: The study had only CMV serostatus as immune exposure information. A later analysis found that most CMV-associated TCR beta chains appeared HLA-restricted.

Notes on this clone: What it binds is not known.

PCR employed 60 Vbeta and 13 Jbeta primers. The repertoire was sequenced with immunoSEQ multiplex PCR; TCRdb's copy has only in-frame clones and lacks some. The sample consists of over 200,000 clones, around 75% of them appearing once. Germline CDR1 reads ENHRY; CDR2 reads SYGVKD. The CDR3 is made up of 15 amino acids. V was cut by 2 bases and J by 4 bases, with 11 bases left in between. The source is a woman aged 25 to 45 in good health and CMV-seronegative. The chain combines TRBV10-3 with TRBJ2-2; D may be TRBD1 (6 bases). The sample comprised PBMCs. The CDR3 loop is CAISEARQATGELFF. The DNA for the CDR3 is TGTGCCATCAGTGAGGCCCGACAGGCCACCGGGGAGCTGTTTTTT.